This TCR beta chain was recorded in a study of blood T cell repertoires in COVID-19. Study in general: The cDNA or gDNA used as material had been derived from T cells, B-cell-depleted T cells, or PBMCs.

Germline V CDR1 and CDR2: DFQATT, SNEGSKA (reference sequence). V shed 0 bases and J shed 11 bases, with 8 bases lying between them. This CDR3 contains 11 residues. Clones were sequenced by immunoSEQ multiplex PCR, and TCRdb holds only the in-frame ones, with some missing. Of about 300,000 clones listed, 88% are singletons. The sequencing sample was made of peripheral blood. The source is a woman in her 30s with COVID-19, enrolled during active disease. This chain connects TRBV20-1 to TRBJ2-4; D is unresolved. The CDR3 sequence: CSARDRTVQYF. As DNA, the CDR3 is TGCAGTGCTAGAGATCGCACAGTTCAGTACTTC.